This T cell receptor (beta chain) was captured by sequencing in a study of graft-versus-host responses after intestinal transplantation. Study-wide background: Recipients got multivisceral, liver-intestinal, or isolated intestinal transplants. Regarding the study as a whole: The study found high graft-versus-host to host-versus-graft clonal ratios in allografts of patients with graft-donor T cell macrochimerism.

Details on this clone: Its antigen is undetermined.

The protocol was immunoSEQ multiplex PCR, while the TCRdb copy is restricted to in-frame clones and leaves out a portion. This sample yields tens of thousands of clones, of which 80% to 90% are seen a single time; around 2.6% belongs to the top ten. Source: unstimulated CD8+ T cells sorted from spleen or lymph node cells, taken before intestinal transplant. This receptor was taken from a human donor who received an intestinal transplant.

The CDR3 loop is CASSGHPYEQYF. The DNA for the CDR3 is TGTGCCAGTTCGGGACACCCCTACGAGCAGTACTTC. The chain links TRBV25-1 to TRBJ2-7; a weak D match, TRBD1 (6 bases). Germline V lookup: CDR1 MGHDK, CDR2 SYGVNS. V was shortened by 9 bases and J by 2 bases, with 11 bases between the two germline ends. The CDR3 covers 12 residues.